This record looks at one T cell receptor (beta chain) sequence and its context. Deletions cut 0 bases from V and 1 base from J, with 10 bases between. The CDR3 extends over 15 amino acids. Germline V gene data show CDR1 as SGHTA and CDR2 as FQGNSA. This sample was taken from a study of cytomegalovirus exposure and HLA in healthy donors. The PCR had 60 Vbeta and 13 Jbeta primers. Sequenced by immunoSEQ multiplex PCR; TCRdb stores in-frame clones only, minus some. Altogether 200,000 to 300,000 clones are present, approximately 84% being singletons, with the ten largest covering 1.5% to 2%. The TCR originated in a woman aged 40 to 50 in good health and CMV-seropositive. This rearrangement joins TRBV7-2 to TRBJ2-7; D uncertain. Input material: PBMCs. This CDR3 is CASSLAHETSYEQYF. The CDR3 coding sequence is TGTGCCAGCAGCTTAGCGCATGAAACTTCCTACGAGCAGTACTTC.